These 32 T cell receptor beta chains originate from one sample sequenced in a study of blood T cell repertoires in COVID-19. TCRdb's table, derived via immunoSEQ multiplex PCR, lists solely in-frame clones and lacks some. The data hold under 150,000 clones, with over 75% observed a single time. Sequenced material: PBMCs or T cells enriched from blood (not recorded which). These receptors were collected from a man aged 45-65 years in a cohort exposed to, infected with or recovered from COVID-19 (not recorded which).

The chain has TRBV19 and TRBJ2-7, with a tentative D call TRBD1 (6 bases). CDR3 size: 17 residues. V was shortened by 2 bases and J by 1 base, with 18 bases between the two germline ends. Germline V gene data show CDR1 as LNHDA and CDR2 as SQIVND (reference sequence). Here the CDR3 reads CASSIFPSGTRSYEQYF. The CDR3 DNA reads TGTGCCAGTAGTATATTTCCATCCGGGACAAGATCCTACGAGCAGTACTTC.

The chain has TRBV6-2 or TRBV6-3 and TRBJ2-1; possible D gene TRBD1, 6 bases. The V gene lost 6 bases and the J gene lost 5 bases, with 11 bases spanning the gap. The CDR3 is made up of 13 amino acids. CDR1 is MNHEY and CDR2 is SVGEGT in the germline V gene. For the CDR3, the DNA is TGTGCCAGCAGCTCTGGGACAAACAATGAGCAGTTCTTC. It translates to CASSSGTNNEQFF.

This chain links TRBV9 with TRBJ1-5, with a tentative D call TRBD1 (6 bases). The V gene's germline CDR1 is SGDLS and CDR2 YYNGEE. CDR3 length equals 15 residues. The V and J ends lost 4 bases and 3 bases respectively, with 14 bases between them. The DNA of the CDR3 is TGTGCCAGCAGCCTGGGGGCAGGGTACAATCAGCCCCAGCATTTT. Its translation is CASSLGAGYNQPQHF.

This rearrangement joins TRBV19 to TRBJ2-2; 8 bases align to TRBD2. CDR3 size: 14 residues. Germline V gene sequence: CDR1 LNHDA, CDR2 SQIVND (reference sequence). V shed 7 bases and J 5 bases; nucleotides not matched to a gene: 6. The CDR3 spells CASTTRGGTGELFF. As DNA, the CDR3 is TGTGCCAGTACCACCCGGGGGGGGACCGGGGAGCTGTTTTTT.

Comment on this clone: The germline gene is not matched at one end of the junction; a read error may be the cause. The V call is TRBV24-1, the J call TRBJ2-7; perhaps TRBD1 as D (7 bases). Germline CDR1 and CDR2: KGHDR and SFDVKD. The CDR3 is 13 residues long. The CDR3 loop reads CATSDRWGGTVSF. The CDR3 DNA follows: TGTGCCACCAGTGATCGCTGGGGCGGGACAGTCAGCTTC.

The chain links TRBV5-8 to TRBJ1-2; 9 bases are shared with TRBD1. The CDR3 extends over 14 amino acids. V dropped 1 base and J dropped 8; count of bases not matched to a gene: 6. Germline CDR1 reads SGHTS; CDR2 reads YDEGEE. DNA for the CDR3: TGTGCCAGCAGCTTGAACAGGGGGCTCGGCGGCTACACCTTC. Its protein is CASSLNRGLGGYTF. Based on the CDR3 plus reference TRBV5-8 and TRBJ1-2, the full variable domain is EAGVTQSPTHLIKTRGQQATLRCSPISGHTSVYWYQQALGLGLQFLLWYDEGEERNRGNFPPRFSGRQFPNYSSELNVNALELEDSALYLCASSLNRGLGGYTFGSGTRLTVV.

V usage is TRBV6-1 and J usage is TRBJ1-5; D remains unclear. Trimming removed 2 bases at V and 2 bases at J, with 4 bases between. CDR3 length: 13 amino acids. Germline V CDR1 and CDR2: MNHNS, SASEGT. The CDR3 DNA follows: TGTGCCAGCAGTGAACTAGGCAATCAGCCCCAGCATTTT. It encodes CASSELGNQPQHF.

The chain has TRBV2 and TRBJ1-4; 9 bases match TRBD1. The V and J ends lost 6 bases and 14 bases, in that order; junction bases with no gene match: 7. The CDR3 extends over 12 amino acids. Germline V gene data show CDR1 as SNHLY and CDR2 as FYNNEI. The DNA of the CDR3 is TGTGCCAGCAGACGGGGACAGGGTGAGCTGTTTTTT. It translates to CASRRGQGELFF.

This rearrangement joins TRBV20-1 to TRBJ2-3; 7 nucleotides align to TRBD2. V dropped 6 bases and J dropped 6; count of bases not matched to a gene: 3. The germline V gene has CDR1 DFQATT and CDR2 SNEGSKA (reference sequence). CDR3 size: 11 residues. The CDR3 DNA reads TGCAGTGCCGGACTAGGGGATACGCAGTATTTT. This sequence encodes CSAGLGDTQYF.

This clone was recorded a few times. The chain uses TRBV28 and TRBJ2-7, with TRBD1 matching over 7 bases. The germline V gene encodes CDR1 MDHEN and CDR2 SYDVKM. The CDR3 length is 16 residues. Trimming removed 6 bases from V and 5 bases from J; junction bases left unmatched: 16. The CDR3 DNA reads TGTGCCAGCAGACCTCATTCTCCAGGGGGTAATCACGAGCAGTACTTC. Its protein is CASRPHSPGGNHEQYF.

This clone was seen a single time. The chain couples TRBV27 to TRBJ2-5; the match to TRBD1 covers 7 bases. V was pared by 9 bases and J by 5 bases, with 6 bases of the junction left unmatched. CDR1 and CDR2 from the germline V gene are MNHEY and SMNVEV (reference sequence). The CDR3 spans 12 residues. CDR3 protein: CASTGVGETQYF. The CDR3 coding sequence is TGTGCCAGTACAGGGGTGGGGGAGACCCAGTACTTC.

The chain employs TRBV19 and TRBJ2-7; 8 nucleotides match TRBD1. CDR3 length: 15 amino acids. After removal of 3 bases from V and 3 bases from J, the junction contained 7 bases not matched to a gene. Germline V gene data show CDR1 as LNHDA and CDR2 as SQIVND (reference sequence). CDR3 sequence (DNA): TGTGCCAGTAGTATCCGGACAGGGATGGGCTACGAGCAGTACTTC. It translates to CASSIRTGMGYEQYF.

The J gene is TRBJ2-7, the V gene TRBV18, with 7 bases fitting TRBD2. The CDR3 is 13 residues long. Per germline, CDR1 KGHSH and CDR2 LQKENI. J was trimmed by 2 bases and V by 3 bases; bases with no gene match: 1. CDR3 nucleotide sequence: TGTGCCAGCTCACCCGGGACTACCTACGAGCAGTACTTC. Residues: CASSPGTTYEQYF.

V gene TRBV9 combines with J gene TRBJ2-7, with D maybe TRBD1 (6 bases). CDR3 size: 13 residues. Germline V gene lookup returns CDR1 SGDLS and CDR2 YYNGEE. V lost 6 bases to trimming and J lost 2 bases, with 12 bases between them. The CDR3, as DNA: TGTGCCAGCAAACAGGGACCGACCTACGAGCAGTACTTC. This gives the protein CASKQGPTYEQYF. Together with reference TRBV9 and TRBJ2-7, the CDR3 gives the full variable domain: DSGVTQTPKHLITATGQRVTLRCSPRSGDLSVYWYQQSLDQGLQFLIQYYNGEERAKGNILERFSAQQFPDLHSELNLSSLELGDSALYFCASKQGPTYEQYFGPGTRLTVT.

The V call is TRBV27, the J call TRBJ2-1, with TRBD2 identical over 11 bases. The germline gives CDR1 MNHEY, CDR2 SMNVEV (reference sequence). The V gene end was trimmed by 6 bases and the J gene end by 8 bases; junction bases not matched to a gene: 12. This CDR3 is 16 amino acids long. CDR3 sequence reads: CASSSRGLAVSHEQFF. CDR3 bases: TGTGCCAGCAGCTCACGGGGACTAGCGGTCTCCCATGAGCAGTTCTTC.

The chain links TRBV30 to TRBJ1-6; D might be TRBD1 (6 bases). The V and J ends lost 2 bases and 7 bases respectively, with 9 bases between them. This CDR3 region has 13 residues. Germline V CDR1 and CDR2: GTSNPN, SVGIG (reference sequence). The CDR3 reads CAWSFQGNSPLHF. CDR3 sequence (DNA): TGTGCCTGGAGTTTCCAGGGGAATTCACCCCTCCACTTT.

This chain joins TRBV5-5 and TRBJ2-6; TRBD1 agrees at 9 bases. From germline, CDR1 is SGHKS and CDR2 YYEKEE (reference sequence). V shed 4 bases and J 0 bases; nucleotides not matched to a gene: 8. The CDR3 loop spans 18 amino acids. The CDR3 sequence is CASSPRDRVTSGANVLTF. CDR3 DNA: TGTGCCAGCAGCCCCAGGGACAGGGTGACCTCTGGGGCCAACGTCCTGACTTTC. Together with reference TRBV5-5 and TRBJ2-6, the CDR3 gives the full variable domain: DAGVTQSPTHLIKTRGQQVTLRCSPISGHKSVSWYQQVLGQGPQFIFQYYEKEERGRGNFPDRFSARQFPNYSSELNVNALLLGDSALYLCASSPRDRVTSGANVLTFGAGSRLTVL.

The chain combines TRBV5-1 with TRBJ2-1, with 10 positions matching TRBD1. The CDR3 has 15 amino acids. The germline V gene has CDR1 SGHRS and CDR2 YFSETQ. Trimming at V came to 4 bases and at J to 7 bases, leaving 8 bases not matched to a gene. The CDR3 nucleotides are TGCGCCAGCAGCCCGACAGGGGGCGTTCTAAATGAGCAGTTCTTC. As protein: CASSPTGGVLNEQFF. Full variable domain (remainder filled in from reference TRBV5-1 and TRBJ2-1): KAGVTQTPRYLIKTRGQQVTLSCSPISGHRSVSWYQQTPGQGLQFLFEYFSETQRNKGNFPGRFSGRQFSNSRSEMNVSTLELGDSALYLCASSPTGGVLNEQFFGPGTRLTVL.

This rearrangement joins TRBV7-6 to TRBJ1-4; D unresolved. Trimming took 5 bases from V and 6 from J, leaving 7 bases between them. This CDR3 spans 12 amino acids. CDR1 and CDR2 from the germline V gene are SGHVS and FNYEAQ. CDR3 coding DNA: TGTGCCAGCAGCCATTCGGATGAAAAACTGTTTTTT. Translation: CASSHSDEKLFF.

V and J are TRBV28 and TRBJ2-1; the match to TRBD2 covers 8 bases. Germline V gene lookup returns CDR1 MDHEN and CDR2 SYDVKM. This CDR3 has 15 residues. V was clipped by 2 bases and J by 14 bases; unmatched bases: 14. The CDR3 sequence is CASSLASGPLTREFF. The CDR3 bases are TGTGCCAGCAGTTTAGCTAGCGGGCCCCTAACGAGAGAGTTCTTC.

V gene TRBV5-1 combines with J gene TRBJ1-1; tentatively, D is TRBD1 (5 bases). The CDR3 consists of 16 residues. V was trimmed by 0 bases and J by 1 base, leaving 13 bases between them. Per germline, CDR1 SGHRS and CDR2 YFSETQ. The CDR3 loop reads CASSLGQPVRNTEAFF. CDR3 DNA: TGCGCCAGCAGCTTGGGACAGCCTGTAAGGAACACTGAAGCTTTCTTT.

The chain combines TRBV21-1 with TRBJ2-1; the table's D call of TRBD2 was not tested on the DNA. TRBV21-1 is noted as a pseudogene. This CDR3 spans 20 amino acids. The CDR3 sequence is CASSRRGGLAGYTAFNEQFF. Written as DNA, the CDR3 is TGTGCCAGCAGCCGCCGCGGAGGGCTAGCGGGATACACCGCTTTCAATGAGCAGTTCTTC.

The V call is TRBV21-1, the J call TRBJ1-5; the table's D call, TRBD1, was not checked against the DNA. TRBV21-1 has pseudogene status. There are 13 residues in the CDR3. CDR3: CAILRGGHQPQHF. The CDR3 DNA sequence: TGTGCCATCCTTCGAGGGGGACATCAGCCCCAGCATTTT.

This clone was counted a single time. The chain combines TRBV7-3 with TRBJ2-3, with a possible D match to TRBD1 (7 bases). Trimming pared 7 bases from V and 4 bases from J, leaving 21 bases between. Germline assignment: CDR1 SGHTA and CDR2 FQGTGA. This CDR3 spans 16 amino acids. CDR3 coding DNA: TGTGCCAGCACCTACGCACGACAGGGAGGCCCAGATACGCAGTATTTT. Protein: CASTYARQGGPDTQYF.

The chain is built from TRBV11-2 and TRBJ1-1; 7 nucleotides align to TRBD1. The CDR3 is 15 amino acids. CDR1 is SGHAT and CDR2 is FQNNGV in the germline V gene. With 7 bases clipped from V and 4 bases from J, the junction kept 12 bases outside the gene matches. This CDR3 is CASNKNSNRGTEAFF. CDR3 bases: TGTGCCAGCAACAAAAATTCGAACAGGGGCACTGAAGCTTTCTTT. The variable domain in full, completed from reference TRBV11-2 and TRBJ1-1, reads EAGVAQSPRYKIIEKRQSVAFWCNPISGHATLYWYQQILGQGPKLLIQFQNNGVVDDSQLPKDRFSAERLKGVDSTLKIQPAKLEDSAVYLCASNKNSNRGTEAFFGQGTRLTVV.

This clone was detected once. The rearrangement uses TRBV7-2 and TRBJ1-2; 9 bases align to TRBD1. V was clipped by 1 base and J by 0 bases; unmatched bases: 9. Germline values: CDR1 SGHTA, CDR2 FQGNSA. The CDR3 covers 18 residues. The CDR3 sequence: CASSLGGGQGRSNYGYTF. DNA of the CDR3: TGTGCCAGCAGCTTAGGAGGGGGACAGGGAAGATCTAACTATGGCTACACCTTC.

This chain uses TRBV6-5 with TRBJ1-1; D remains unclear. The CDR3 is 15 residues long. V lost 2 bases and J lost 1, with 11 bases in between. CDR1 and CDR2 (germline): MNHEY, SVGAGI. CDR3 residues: CASSYGVKKNTEAFF. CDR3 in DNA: TGTGCCAGCAGTTACGGAGTCAAGAAGAACACTGAAGCTTTCTTT.

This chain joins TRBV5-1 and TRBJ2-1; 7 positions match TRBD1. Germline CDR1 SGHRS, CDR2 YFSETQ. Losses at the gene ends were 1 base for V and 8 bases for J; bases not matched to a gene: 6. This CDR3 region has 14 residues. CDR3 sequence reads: CASSLRGGRDEQFF. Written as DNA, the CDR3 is TGCGCCAGCAGCTTGCGAGGGGGCAGGGATGAGCAGTTCTTC.

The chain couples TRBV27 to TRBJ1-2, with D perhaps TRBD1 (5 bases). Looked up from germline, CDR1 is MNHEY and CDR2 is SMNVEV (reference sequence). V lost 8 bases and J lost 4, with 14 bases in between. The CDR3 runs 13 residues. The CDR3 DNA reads TGTGCCAGCTTCCCCCCCGGGGGCTATGGCTACACCTTC. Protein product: CASFPPGGYGYTF.

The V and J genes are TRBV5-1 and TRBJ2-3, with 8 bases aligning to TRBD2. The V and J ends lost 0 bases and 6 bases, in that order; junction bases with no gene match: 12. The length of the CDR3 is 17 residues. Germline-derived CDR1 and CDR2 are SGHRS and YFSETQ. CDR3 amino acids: CASSLVASRGAMDTQYF. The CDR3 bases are TGCGCCAGCAGCTTGGTAGCTTCGCGGGGGGCCATGGATACGCAGTATTTT. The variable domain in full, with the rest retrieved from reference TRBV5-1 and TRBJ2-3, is KAGVTQTPRYLIKTRGQQVTLSCSPISGHRSVSWYQQTPGQGLQFLFEYFSETQRNKGNFPGRFSGRQFSNSRSEMNVSTLELGDSALYLCASSLVASRGAMDTQYFGPGTRLTVL.

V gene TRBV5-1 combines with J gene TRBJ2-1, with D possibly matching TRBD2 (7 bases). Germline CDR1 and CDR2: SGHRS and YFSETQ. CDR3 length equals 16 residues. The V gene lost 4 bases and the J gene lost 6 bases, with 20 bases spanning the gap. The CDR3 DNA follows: TGCGCCAGCAGCCCTAGGGGTGGGGGGGCTTCCAATGAGCAGTTCTTC. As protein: CASSPRGGGASNEQFF.

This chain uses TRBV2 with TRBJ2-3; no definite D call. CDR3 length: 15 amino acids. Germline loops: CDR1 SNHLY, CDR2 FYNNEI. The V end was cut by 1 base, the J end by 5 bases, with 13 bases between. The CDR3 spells CASSEVFSSVDTQYF. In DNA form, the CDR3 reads TGTGCCAGCAGTGAAGTCTTCTCCTCAGTAGATACGCAGTATTTT.